This TCR beta chain was sequenced in a study of T cell clonotyping in hematopoietic cell transplantation. This CDR3 has 14 amino acids. V was pared by 5 bases and J by 3 bases, with 12 bases between. Germline CDR1 and CDR2: MGHDK and SYGVNS. Sequencing used immunoSEQ multiplex PCR; TCRdb keeps in-frame clones, though not all of them. Of roughly 17,000 clones listed, about nine tenths are singletons. The receptor was isolated from a man aged 35 to 55 in good health. Some clones in this sample may be carry-over from other donors' samples. V is TRBV25-1 and J is TRBJ2-3, with D possibly being TRBD2 (5 bases). Sample: peripheral blood mononuclear cells. The CDR3 bases are TGTGCCAGCAGTTCCGGGGTTGGTACAGATACGCAGTATTTT. The encoded protein is CASSSGVGTDTQYF.